A selection of T cell receptor beta chains follows, all from one sample in a study of breast tumors, draining lymph nodes, adjacent tissues. TCRdb redid the calling of the multiplex PCR reads with MiXCR, one entry per CDR3 protein. The repertoire has under 150,000 distinct CDR3 sequences, approximately 22% of them found once; the top ten carry about 2.2%. Sequencing used axillary lymph node tissue. The receptor source for this set is a female donor with breast cancer. Some clones in this sample may be carry-over from other donors' samples. Each CDR3 is given with its conserved first and last residue. A D gene is named only where the DNA matches it firmly. Clone size, where shown, is once, few, many, or a class for clones that have expanded.

D gene: TRBD1; V gene: TRBV30; J gene: TRBJ2-5; clone size: many; CDR3 protein: CAWSARTGRKTQYF; CDR3 DNA: TGTGCCTGGAGTGCCCGGACAGGGAGGAAGACCCAGTACTTC
D gene: TRBD1; V gene: TRBV5-4; J gene: TRBJ1-2; clone size: many; CDR3 protein: CASSLGQGNYGYTF; CDR3 DNA: TGTGCCAGCAGCTTGGGACAGGGGAACTATGGCTACACCTTC
D gene: NA; V gene: TRBV5-6; J gene: TRBJ2-7; clone size: many; CDR3 protein: CASTRGGSYEQYF; CDR3 DNA: TGTGCCAGCACCAGGGGGGGATCCTACGAGCAGTACTTC
D gene: TRBD1; V gene: TRBV29-1; J gene: TRBJ1-2; clone size: many; CDR3 protein: CSATSGTDYGYTF; CDR3 DNA: TGCAGCGCAACCTCCGGGACAGATTATGGCTACACCTTC
D gene: NA; V gene: TRBV12-3/TRBV12-4; J gene: TRBJ1-5; clone size: many; CDR3 protein: CASSIKGGLPNQPQHF; CDR3 DNA: TGTGCCAGCAGTATAAAAGGGGGGCTCCCCAATCAGCCCCAGCATTTT
D gene: TRBD2; V gene: TRBV19; J gene: TRBJ2-2; clone size: many; CDR3 protein: CASSSGTSLNTGELFF; CDR3 DNA: TGTGCCAGTAGTTCCGGGACTAGTCTCAACACCGGGGAGCTGTTTTTT
D gene: TRBD1; V gene: TRBV20-1; J gene: TRBJ2-7; clone size: many; CDR3 protein: CSAKGTGHEQYF; CDR3 DNA: TGCAGTGCTAAGGGGACAGGGCACGAGCAGTACTTC
D gene: TRBD1; V gene: TRBV28; J gene: TRBJ2-5; clone size: many; CDR3 protein: CASSPLDRGETQYF; CDR3 DNA: TGTGCCAGCAGTCCCTTAGACAGGGGCGAGACCCAGTACTTC
D gene: TRBD1; V gene: TRBV24-1; J gene: TRBJ2-6; clone size: many; CDR3 protein: CATSDGNRDRGLAANVLTF; CDR3 DNA: TGTGCCACCAGTGATGGTAACCGGGACAGGGGTTTGGCGGCCAACGTCCTGACTTTC
D gene: NA; V gene: TRBV6-1; J gene: TRBJ1-5; clone size: many; CDR3 protein: CASRGWGGGESNQPQHF; CDR3 DNA: TGTGCCAGCAGGGGGTGGGGGGGGGGCGAAAGCAATCAGCCCCAGCATTTT
D gene: NA; V gene: TRBV7-2; J gene: TRBJ2-1; clone size: many; CDR3 protein: CASSLDVGGRNEQFF; CDR3 DNA: TGTGCCAGCAGCTTAGACGTGGGTGGGCGGAATGAGCAGTTCTTC
D gene: NA; V gene: TRBV28; J gene: TRBJ2-7; clone size: many; CDR3 protein: CASSPPGARNEQYF; CDR3 DNA: TGTGCCAGCAGCCCCCCCGGGGCGCGAAACGAGCAGTACTTC
D gene: TRBD2; V gene: TRBV6-6; J gene: TRBJ2-7; clone size: NA; CDR3 protein: CASRSGTSGRYEQYF; CDR3 DNA: TGTGCCAGCAGGAGCGGGACTAGCGGGAGGTACGAGCAGTACTTC
D gene: TRBD1; V gene: TRBV28; J gene: TRBJ1-5; clone size: NA; CDR3 protein: CASRRQGTLSNQPQHF; CDR3 DNA: TGTGCCAGCAGGAGACAGGGGACTTTAAGCAATCAGCCCCAGCATTTT
D gene: NA; V gene: TRBV24-1; J gene: TRBJ1-2; clone size: many; CDR3 protein: CATSDSTNYGYTF; CDR3 DNA: TGTGCCACCAGTGATTCGACTAACTATGGCTACACCTTC
D gene: NA; V gene: TRBV4-2; J gene: TRBJ2-2; clone size: many; CDR3 protein: CASSQEGRLKGSGELFF; CDR3 DNA: TGTGCCAGCAGCCAAGAGGGTCGACTAAAAGGGTCCGGGGAGCTGTTTTTT
D gene: TRBD1; V gene: TRBV7-9; J gene: TRBJ2-2; clone size: many; CDR3 protein: CASSVGQFTGELFF; CDR3 DNA: TGTGCCAGCAGCGTGGGACAGTTCACCGGGGAGCTGTTTTTT
D gene: TRBD2; V gene: TRBV12-3/TRBV12-4; J gene: TRBJ2-1; clone size: many; CDR3 protein: CASSHWGSSGRSWGNEQFF; CDR3 DNA: TGTGCCAGCAGCCACTGGGGGTCTAGCGGGAGATCCTGGGGGAATGAGCAGTTCTTC
D gene: NA; V gene: TRBV12-3/TRBV12-4; J gene: TRBJ1-5; clone size: many; CDR3 protein: CASSFWMDRNNQPQHF; CDR3 DNA: TGTGCCAGCAGTTTTTGGATGGACAGAAACAATCAGCCCCAGCATTTT
D gene: NA; V gene: TRBV20-1; J gene: TRBJ1-5; clone size: many; CDR3 protein: CSGKRGIQPQHF; CDR3 DNA: TGCAGCGGTAAGCGGGGGATTCAGCCCCAGCATTTT
D gene: NA; V gene: TRBV18; J gene: TRBJ2-1; clone size: many; CDR3 protein: CASSPGAADEQFF; CDR3 DNA: TGTGCCAGCTCACCCGGTGCGGCGGATGAGCAGTTCTTC
D gene: NA; V gene: TRBV10-2; J gene: TRBJ2-2; clone size: few; CDR3 protein: CASSGVRWGTGELFF; CDR3 DNA: TGCGCCAGCAGTGGGGTCAGGTGGGGGACCGGGGAGCTGTTTTTT
D gene: TRBD1; V gene: TRBV20-1; J gene: TRBJ2-3; clone size: many; CDR3 protein: CSAIGTGHSTDTQYF; CDR3 DNA: TGCAGTGCTATAGGGACAGGCCATAGCACAGATACGCAGTATTTT
D gene: NA; V gene: TRBV11-2; J gene: TRBJ2-5; clone size: many; CDR3 protein: CASSLVRRPQETQYF; CDR3 DNA: TGTGCCAGCAGCTTAGTTCGGCGACCTCAAGAGACCCAGTACTTC
D gene: NA; V gene: TRBV24-1; J gene: TRBJ2-2; clone size: many; CDR3 protein: CATSDRLEGNTGELFF; CDR3 DNA: TGTGCCACCAGTGATAGGCTGGAAGGGAACACCGGGGAGCTGTTTTTT
D gene: NA; V gene: TRBV20-1; J gene: TRBJ1-2; clone size: many; CDR3 protein: CSAREGELYGGRFGYGYTF; CDR3 DNA: TGCAGTGCTAGAGAAGGGGAACTCTACGGGGGACGGTTTGGATATGGCTACACCTTC
D gene: NA; V gene: TRBV9; J gene: TRBJ1-2; clone size: many; CDR3 protein: CASSGGRSYGYTF; CDR3 DNA: TGTGCCAGCAGCGGGGGACGGTCCTATGGCTACACCTTC
D gene: NA; V gene: TRBV7-3; J gene: TRBJ2-1; clone size: many; CDR3 protein: CASSFGGEQFF; CDR3 DNA: TGTGCCAGCAGCTTTGGAGGCGAGCAGTTCTTC
D gene: TRBD2; V gene: TRBV10-3; J gene: TRBJ2-1; clone size: many; CDR3 protein: CAISESTSVGNEQFF; CDR3 DNA: TGTGCCATCAGTGAGTCGACTAGCGTAGGGAATGAGCAGTTCTTC
D gene: NA; V gene: TRBV28; J gene: TRBJ2-4; clone size: once; CDR3 protein: CASSFGGGTAKIQYF; CDR3 DNA: TGTGCCAGCAGTTTTGGGGGGGGGACAGCTAAAATTCAGTACTTC
D gene: NA; V gene: TRBV7-8; J gene: TRBJ2-7; clone size: many; CDR3 protein: CASSFRDFSYEQYF; CDR3 DNA: TGTGCCAGCAGCTTCCGGGACTTTTCCTACGAGCAGTACTTC
D gene: TRBD2; V gene: TRBV27; J gene: TRBJ2-7; clone size: NA; CDR3 protein: CASSGGSSCEQYF; CDR3 DNA: TGTGCCAGCAGTGGCGGGAGCTCCTGCGAGCAGTACTTC
D gene: NA; V gene: TRBV27; J gene: TRBJ2-7; clone size: many; CDR3 protein: CASGEDTSRGYDEQYF; CDR3 DNA: TGTGCCAGCGGGGAGGACACCTCCCGCGGGTACGACGAGCAGTACTTC
D gene: TRBD1; V gene: TRBV16; J gene: TRBJ1-2; clone size: NA; CDR3 protein: CASSQGQGFVWNGYTF; CDR3 DNA: TGTGCCAGCAGCCAGGGACAGGGCTTTGTATGGAATGGCTACACCTTC
D gene: NA; V gene: TRBV11-2; J gene: TRBJ2-3; clone size: many; CDR3 protein: CASSPSRGVGTQYF; CDR3 DNA: TGTGCCAGCAGCCCCTCCCGGGGAGTCGGGACGCAGTATTTT
D gene: TRBD2; V gene: TRBV20-1; J gene: TRBJ2-3; clone size: many; CDR3 protein: CSASLLSGRVADTQYF; CDR3 DNA: TGCAGTGCTAGTCTTCTTAGCGGGAGGGTAGCAGATACGCAGTATTTT
D gene: NA; V gene: TRBV9; J gene: TRBJ1-2; clone size: many; CDR3 protein: CASSVQDGGQNGYTF; CDR3 DNA: TGTGCCAGCAGCGTCCAGGACGGAGGACAAAATGGCTACACCTTC
D gene: TRBD2; V gene: TRBV20-1; J gene: TRBJ2-3; clone size: NA; CDR3 protein: CSARDLDSPSGRGGLNTDTQYF; CDR3 DNA: TGCAGTGCTAGGGACCTAGATTCCCCTAGCGGGAGAGGGGGTCTCAACACAGATACGCAGTATTTT
D gene: NA; V gene: TRBV11-2; J gene: TRBJ2-1; clone size: many; CDR3 protein: CASSLSPPSNEQFF; CDR3 DNA: TGTGCCAGCAGCTTAAGCCCCCCATCCAATGAGCAGTTCTTC
D gene: NA; V gene: TRBV6-5; J gene: TRBJ1-5; clone size: NA; CDR3 protein: CASRPTPGSAQHF; CDR3 DNA: TGTGCCAGCAGGCCTACGCCGGGTTCCGCCCAGCATTTT
D gene: NA; V gene: TRBV11-2; J gene: TRBJ1-1; clone size: NA; CDR3 protein: CASSLEFGAQDTEAFF; CDR3 DNA: TGTGCCAGCAGCTTAGAGTTTGGGGCGCAGGACACTGAAGCTTTCTTT